Below are 28 T cell receptor beta chains sequenced from a single sample in a study of blood T cells in healthy people across ages. Primers used in a second PCR of about 6 to 11 cycles were a sample-barcoded 5' primer and a J-beta primer mix. One entry per CDR3 protein results from TCRdb running MiXCR on the 5' RACE reads. Of over 700,000 distinct CDR3 sequences listed, just under 25% are singletons. This same sample was also part of a study on T cells of mothers and their children.

The source material was blood. The origin of the receptors is a boy aged 5-17 years in good health.

The J gene is TRBJ2-5, the V gene TRBV5-1; 8 positions agree with TRBD1. The J call may be in error: the DNA end matches TRBJ2-1 better. The germline CDR1 and CDR2 sequences are SGHRS and YFSETQ. The CDR3 extends over 14 amino acids. This chain's CDR3 is CASGDGTGLFEQFF. CDR3 coding DNA: TGCGCCAGCGGGGACGGGACAGGCTTGTTTGAGCAGTTCTTC.

The V gene is TRBV7-9, the J gene TRBJ2-7; D unresolved. The CDR3 sequence is 15 residues long. The ends were cut back, 1 base at V and 2 bases at J, with 12 bases in the middle. The germline gives CDR1 SEHNR, CDR2 FQNEAQ (reference sequence). This CDR3 is CASSLVDFTPYEQYF. The CDR3 DNA reads TGTGCCAGCAGCTTAGTCGACTTTACGCCCTACGAGCAGTACTTC.

V usage is TRBV10-3 and J usage is TRBJ2-5; 10 bases are shared with TRBD2. Matching the DNA end better, TRBJ2-1 makes the J call doubtful. This CDR3 has 15 amino acids. Germline values: CDR1 ENHRY, CDR2 SYGVKD. The CDR3 reads CAISGSGGPGNEQFF. The CDR3 nucleotides read TGTGCCATCAGTGGTAGCGGGGGGCCGGGCAATGAGCAGTTCTTC.

This clonotype was counted between two and nine times. The rearrangement joins TRBV15 to TRBJ1-6; 10 nucleotides match TRBD1. The CDR3 length is 15 residues. Trimming took 1 base from V and 9 from J; bases not matched to a gene: 3. Per germline, CDR1 LNHNV and CDR2 YYDKDF (reference sequence). The CDR3 here is CATSRARDRGSPLHF. CDR3 coding DNA: TGTGCCACCAGCAGAGCCCGGGACAGGGGTTCACCCCTCCACTTT.

This clonotype turned up a few times. This chain uses TRBV20-1 with TRBJ2-1; D may correspond to TRBD1 or TRBD2 (5 bases each). Germline values: CDR1 DFQATT, CDR2 SNEGSKA (reference sequence). CDR3 length: 16 amino acids. Trimming stripped 6 bases from V and 3 bases from J, with 21 bases between. In DNA, the CDR3 is TGCAGTGCCTGGGTCGGGGCACCAAACATCTACAATGAGCAGTTCTTC. Its protein is CSAWVGAPNIYNEQFF.

The chain couples TRBV7-9 to TRBJ2-1; 11 bases are shared with TRBD2. Germline V gives CDR1 SEHNR, CDR2 FQNEAQ (reference sequence). This CDR3 region has 18 residues. Trimming took 0 bases from V and 4 from J; bases not matched to a gene: 8. This chain's CDR3 is CASSLAPTGTSGYNEQFF. As DNA, the CDR3 is TGTGCCAGCAGCTTAGCCCCAACCGGGACTAGCGGTTACAATGAGCAGTTCTTC.

The rearrangement links TRBV5-1 to TRBJ1-2; D gene uncertain. The length of the CDR3 is 13 residues. Trimming removed 0 bases from V and 1 base from J, with 4 bases in between. The germline V gene encodes CDR1 SGHRS and CDR2 YFSETQ. CDR3 region: CASSLEVNYGYTF. As DNA, the CDR3 is TGCGCCAGCAGCTTGGAAGTTAACTATGGCTACACCTTC.

The V call is TRBV12-3 or TRBV12-4, the J call TRBJ2-2; no firm D call. This CDR3 is built from 13 residues. V dropped 6 bases and J dropped 6 bases, with 11 bases sitting between them. The CDR3 here is CASSPIEAGELFF. CDR3 nucleotide sequence: TGTGCCAGCAGCCCGATAGAGGCCGGGGAGCTGTTTTTT.

The rearrangement uses TRBV10-3 and TRBJ2-3; tentatively, D is TRBD1 (5 bases). CDR3 length: 13 amino acids. Trimming cost V 10 bases and J 0 bases, with 11 bases left between them. Germline values: CDR1 ENHRY, CDR2 SYGVKD. The CDR3 sequence: CATTQDSTDTQYF. In DNA, the CDR3 is TGTGCCACTACACAGGACAGCACAGATACGCAGTATTTT.

This clonotype was counted between two and nine times. The V gene is TRBV20-1, the J gene TRBJ1-1; no firm D call. Trimming left V 6 bases short and J 7 bases short, with 24 bases between. Looked up from germline, CDR1 is DFQATT and CDR2 is SNEGSKA (reference sequence). The CDR3 consists of 15 residues. The DNA for the CDR3 is TGCAGTGCCAAAAAGGGAACCGGGCCAGAATTTGAAGCTTTCTTT. Amino acid sequence: CSAKKGTGPEFEAFF.

V usage is TRBV7-9 and J usage is TRBJ1-2, with D uncertain. CDR1 is SEHNR, CDR2 FQNEAQ, per germline (reference sequence). V shed 3 bases and J shed 4 bases, with 9 bases lying between them. The CDR3 totals 13 residues. The CDR3 here is CASSFSGFYGYTF. The CDR3 region has the DNA TGTGCCAGCAGCTTTTCGGGGTTCTATGGCTACACCTTC.

This rearrangement joins TRBV5-1 to TRBJ2-6; D is uncertain. This CDR3 has 19 amino acids. Germline loops: CDR1 SGHRS, CDR2 YFSETQ. V was clipped by 3 bases and J by 0 bases, with 19 bases between them. CDR3 protein: CASSSSSGFWSSGANVLTF. CDR3 bases: TGCGCCAGCAGCTCCTCTAGTGGATTCTGGAGCTCTGGGGCCAACGTCCTGACTTTC.

The chain links TRBV6-2 or TRBV6-3 to TRBJ1-2, with 9 bases aligning to TRBD1. Germline CDR1 MNHEY, CDR2 SVGEGT. The CDR3 runs to 14 residues. J gave up 4 bases and V 5 bases, and 5 bases lay outside the gene matches. The CDR3 here is CASSGQGKGYGYTF. The CDR3 region has the DNA TGTGCCAGCAGTGGACAGGGGAAAGGCTATGGCTACACCTTC.

Only a few counts were recorded for this clonotype. The rearrangement joins TRBV14 to TRBJ2-2; D is undetermined. Trimming took 4 bases from V and 9 from J, leaving 24 bases between them. This CDR3 has 17 residues. CDR1 SGHDN and CDR2 FVKESK come from the germline V gene. The CDR3 sequence is CASSPREMSHLPRELFF. DNA of the CDR3: TGTGCCAGCAGCCCCCGAGAAATGAGCCACCTACCTAGGGAGCTGTTTTTT. Full variable domain (outside the CDR3, taken from reference TRBV14 and TRBJ2-2): EAGVTQFPSHSVIEKGQTVTLRCDPISGHDNLYWYRRVMGKEIKFLLHFVKESKQDESGMPNNRFLAERTGGTYSTLKVQPAELEDSGVYFCASSPREMSHLPRELFFGEGSRLTVL.

This clonotype has more than one count but fewer than ten. The CDR3 region is CASSLSDLAASYNEQFF. The CDR3 region has the DNA TGCGCCAGCAGCTTGTCGGATCTAGCGGCCTCCTACAATGAGCAGTTCTTC. The chain uses TRBV5-1 and TRBJ2-1; TRBD2 agrees at 7 bases. Germline V gives CDR1 SGHRS, CDR2 YFSETQ. This CDR3 spans 17 amino acids. J was trimmed by 0 bases and V by 1 base; bases with no gene match: 7.

This chain links TRBV7-2 with TRBJ2-1; D is undetermined. Germline CDR1 reads SGHTA; CDR2 reads FQGNSA. V lost 8 bases and J lost 1, with 9 bases in between. The CDR3 length is 13 residues. This CDR3 reads CASGEGSYNEQFF. CDR3 nucleotides: TGTGCCAGCGGAGAAGGATCCTACAATGAGCAGTTCTTC.

The chain uses TRBV7-9 and TRBJ2-1, with 8 bases matching TRBD1. The better agreement between TRBJ2-7 and the DNA end casts doubt on the J call. This CDR3 has 13 amino acids. Germline V lookup: CDR1 SEHNR, CDR2 FQNEAQ (reference sequence). CDR3 coding DNA: TGTGCCAGCAGGCCACAGGGGGGTTACGAGCAGTACTTC. It encodes CASRPQGGYEQYF.

V is TRBV10-3 and J is TRBJ2-5; tentatively, D is TRBD2 (6 bases). The end of the DNA aligns better with TRBJ2-7, so the J call may be wrong. In germline, CDR1 is ENHRY, CDR2 SYGVKD. The CDR3 is 14 amino acids. The CDR3 DNA is TGTGCCATCAGTGAGGGGGGAGGACTGGACGAGCAGTACTTC. It specifies CAISEGGGLDEQYF.

The J gene is TRBJ2-7, the V gene TRBV7-2; 8 bases fit TRBD2. The CDR3 totals 16 residues. Germline CDR1 is SGHTA and CDR2 is FQGNSA. J was trimmed by 2 bases and V by 2 bases; bases with no gene match: 8. CDR3 in amino acids: CASSLQAGVLPYEQYF. The CDR3 bases are TGTGCCAGCAGCTTACAAGCGGGGGTCCTACCCTACGAGCAGTACTTC.

The chain links TRBV20-1 to TRBJ2-5, with unresolved D. CDR1 and CDR2 (germline): DFQATT, SNEGSKA (reference sequence). Trimming cost V 6 bases and J 0 bases, with 11 bases left between them. This CDR3 contains 13 residues. CDR3 sequence (DNA): TGCAGTGCAAATACCGAGTACCAAGAGACCCAGTACTTC. It specifies CSANTEYQETQYF.

The chain is built from TRBV29-1 and TRBJ2-1; D might be TRBD2 (5 bases). Trimming removed 0 bases from V and 0 bases from J, with 15 bases in between. The CDR3 is 17 amino acids. Germline V gene data show CDR1 as SQVTM and CDR2 as ANQGSEA. CDR3 in amino acids: CSVEDLWEMSSYNEQFF. For the CDR3, the DNA is TGCAGCGTTGAAGATCTGTGGGAGATGAGCTCCTACAATGAGCAGTTCTTC.

J is TRBJ2-7 and V is TRBV10-2, with D hard to call. Trimming left V 4 bases short and J 3 bases short, with 13 bases between. The germline V gene has CDR1 WSHSY and CDR2 SAAADI. There are 14 residues in the CDR3. The CDR3 nucleotides are TGCGCCAGCAGTGCCTCGGGCTTTAACTACGAGCAGTACTTC. Its protein is CASSASGFNYEQYF.

This clonotype was detected only a few times. The chain joins TRBV2 to TRBJ2-5; D possibly uses TRBD1 or TRBD2 (5 bases each). The CDR3 sequence is 14 residues long. Germline V CDR1 and CDR2: SNHLY, FYNNEI. V was cut by 8 bases and J by 1 base, with 14 bases left in between. The CDR3 nucleotides are TGTGCCAGCCACCACGGGACGGTCCAAGAGACCCAGTACTTC. As protein: CASHHGTVQETQYF.

The chain links TRBV29-1 to TRBJ1-2, with a tentative D call TRBD1 (5 bases). Germline values: CDR1 SQVTM, CDR2 ANQGSEA. The ends were cut back, 7 bases at V and 8 bases at J, with 11 bases in the middle. The CDR3 extends over 10 amino acids. CDR3 in amino acids: CSARGDGYTF. DNA of the CDR3: TGCAGCGCAAGGGGCGACGGCTACACCTTC.

This clonotype has a handful of counts. This chain joins TRBV7-9 and TRBJ2-7, with 9 bases matching TRBD2. CDR3 length equals 16 residues. V shed 0 bases and J 2 bases; nucleotides not matched to a gene: 5. The germline CDR1 and CDR2 sequences are SEHNR and FQNEAQ (reference sequence). As DNA, the CDR3 is TGTGCCAGCAGCTTAGCGTATAGCGGGAGCACCTACGAGCAGTACTTC. Protein: CASSLAYSGSTYEQYF.

This clonotype is a singleton in its sample. Here the CDR3 omits its conserved ending phenylalanine or tryptophan, so a read error is the likely source. This chain links TRBV20-1 with TRBJ2-4, with 9 bases matching TRBD1. Looked up from germline, CDR1 is DFQATT and CDR2 is SNEGSKA (reference sequence). Trimming cost V 3 bases and J 7 bases; bases outside gene matches: 4. CDR3 length: 13 residues. The CDR3 protein is CSARAGQGNIQYS. The DNA of the CDR3 is TGCAGTGCTAGGGCCGGACAGGGGAACATTCAGTACTCC.

CDR3 DNA sequence: TGTGCCAGCAATCTTATAGCGGGGGGGCAAACAGATACGCAGTATTTT. Translation gives CASNLIAGGQTDTQYF. This chain joins TRBV2 and TRBJ2-3, with 11 bases that match TRBD2. Germline assignment: CDR1 SNHLY and CDR2 FYNNEI. J gave up 3 bases and V 7 bases, and 9 bases lay outside the gene matches. The CDR3 spans 16 residues.

This clonotype has just a few counts. The chain has TRBV4-1 and TRBJ2-1; TRBD2 matches 9 bases. Trimming took 4 bases from V and 2 from J; bases not matched to a gene: 6. CDR3 length equals 16 residues. Per the germline V gene, CDR1 is MGHRA and CDR2 is YSYEKL. DNA of the CDR3: TGCGCCAGCAGCCCCATTAGCGGGAGTGCCTACAATGAGCAGTTCTTC. Its protein is CASSPISGSAYNEQFF.